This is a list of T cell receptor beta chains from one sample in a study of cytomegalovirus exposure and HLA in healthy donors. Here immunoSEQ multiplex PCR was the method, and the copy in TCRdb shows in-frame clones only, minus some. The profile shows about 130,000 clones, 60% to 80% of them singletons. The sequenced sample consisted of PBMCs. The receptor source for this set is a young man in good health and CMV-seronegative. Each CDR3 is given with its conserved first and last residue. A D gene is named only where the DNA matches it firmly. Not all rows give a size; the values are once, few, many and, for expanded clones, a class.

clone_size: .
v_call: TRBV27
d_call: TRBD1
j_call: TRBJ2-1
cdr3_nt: TGTGCCAGCAGTTTACAAGCCCCGGGACAGGTCAATGAGCAGTTCTTC
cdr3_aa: CASSLQAPGQVNEQFF

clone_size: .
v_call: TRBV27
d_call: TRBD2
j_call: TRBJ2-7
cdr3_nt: TGTGCCAGCACATCAGCGGGAGTAACCCACGAGCAGTACTTC
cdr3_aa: CASTSAGVTHEQYF

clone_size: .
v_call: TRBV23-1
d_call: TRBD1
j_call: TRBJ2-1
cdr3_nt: TGCGCCAGCAGTCAATTTAGGACAGGGGTCGATGAGCAGTTCTTC
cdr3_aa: CASSQFRTGVDEQFF

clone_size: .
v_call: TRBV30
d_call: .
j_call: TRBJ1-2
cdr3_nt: TGTGCCTGGAGCGAGGGTGGAGAGGATGGCTACACCTTC
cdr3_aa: CAWSEGGEDGYTF

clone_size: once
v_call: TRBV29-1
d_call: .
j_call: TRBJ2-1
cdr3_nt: TGCAGCGCAATTCGGGATGAGCAGTTCTTC
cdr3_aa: CSAIRDEQFF

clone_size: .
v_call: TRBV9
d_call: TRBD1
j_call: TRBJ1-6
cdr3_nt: TGTGCCAGCAGCGTAGTTGGGACAGGGGAATCACCCCTCCACTTT
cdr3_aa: CASSVVGTGESPLHF

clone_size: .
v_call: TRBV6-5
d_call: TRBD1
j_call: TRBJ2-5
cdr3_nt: TGTGCCGCTCGAGAAGGGGGCGAGGAGACCCAGTACTTC
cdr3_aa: CAAREGGEETQYF

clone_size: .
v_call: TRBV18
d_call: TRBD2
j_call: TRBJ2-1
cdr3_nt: TGTGCCAGCTCACCAGCGGGAGGCTACAATGAGCAGTTCTTC
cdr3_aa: CASSPAGGYNEQFF

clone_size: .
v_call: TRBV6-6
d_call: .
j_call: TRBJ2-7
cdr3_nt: TGTGCCAGCAGCACTAGGGACACCACGTACGAGCAGTACTTC
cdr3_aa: CASSTRDTTYEQYF

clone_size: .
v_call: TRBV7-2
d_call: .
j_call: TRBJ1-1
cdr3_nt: TGTGCCAGCAGCTTCGATCAGGTGAACACTGAAGCTTTCTTT
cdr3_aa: CASSFDQVNTEAFF

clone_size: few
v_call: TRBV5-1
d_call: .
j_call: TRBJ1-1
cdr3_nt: TGCGCCAGCAGCTTCGGGACATCATCGGGCACTGAAGCTTTCTTT
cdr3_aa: CASSFGTSSGTEAFF

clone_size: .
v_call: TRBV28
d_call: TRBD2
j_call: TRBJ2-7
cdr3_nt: TGTGCCAGCAGTTTCGGTGGCGGGAGGAGGTGGGAGCAGTACTTC
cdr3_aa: CASSFGGGRRWEQYF

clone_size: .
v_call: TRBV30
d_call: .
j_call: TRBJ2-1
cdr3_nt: TGTGCCTGGAGCGCCGGGAGCTCCTACAATGAGCAGTTCTTC
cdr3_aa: CAWSAGSSYNEQFF

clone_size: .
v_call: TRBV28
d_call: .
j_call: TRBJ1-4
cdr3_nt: TGTGCCGCGCGTACCGAGGAAAAACTGTTTTTT
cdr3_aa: CAARTEEKLFF

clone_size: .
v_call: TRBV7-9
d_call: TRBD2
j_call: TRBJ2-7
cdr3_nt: TGTTCCAGCAGCTTCGGTCTAGCGGCGACCTACGAGCAGTACTTC
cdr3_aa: CSSSFGLAATYEQYF

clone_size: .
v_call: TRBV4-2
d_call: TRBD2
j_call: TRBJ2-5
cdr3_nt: TGTGCCAGCAGCCAAGATTGGCTAGCGGGAGACGAGACCCAGTACTTC
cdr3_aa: CASSQDWLAGDETQYF

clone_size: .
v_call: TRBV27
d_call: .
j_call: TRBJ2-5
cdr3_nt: TGTGCCAGCATAAAGCAACAGGGGGAGGGGGAGCAGTACTTC
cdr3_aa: CASIKQQGEGEQYF

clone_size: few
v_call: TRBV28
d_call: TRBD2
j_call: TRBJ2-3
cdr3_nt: TGTGCCACCCAACGACTAGCGGGTTTCGATACGCAGTATTTT
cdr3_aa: CATQRLAGFDTQYF

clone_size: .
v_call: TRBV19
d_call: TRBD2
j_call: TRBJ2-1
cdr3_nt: TGTGCCAGTAGTAGCGGGCTAGCGGGAGGTGGCAATGAGCAGTTCTTC
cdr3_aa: CASSSGLAGGGNEQFF

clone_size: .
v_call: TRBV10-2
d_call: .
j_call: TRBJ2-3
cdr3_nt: TGCGCCAGCAGTGAGTCGCTGAGAAAAGCAGATACGCAGTATTTT
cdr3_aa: CASSESLRKADTQYF

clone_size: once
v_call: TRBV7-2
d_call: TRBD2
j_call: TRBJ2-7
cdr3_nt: TGTGCCAGCAGCTTCTGGGGCGGGAGGGCGAAAGAGCAGTACTTC
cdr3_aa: CASSFWGGRAKEQYF

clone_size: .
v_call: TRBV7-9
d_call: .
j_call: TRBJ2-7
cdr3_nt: TGTGCCAGCAGCTTACACTCAGGCTACGAGCAGTACTTC
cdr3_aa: CASSLHSGYEQYF

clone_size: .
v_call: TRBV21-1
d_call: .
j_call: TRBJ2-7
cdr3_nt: TGTGCCAGCAGCGCCCCCCGGGACAAGGATCGAAGGGGGAGAAAGAAGGGAACCTACGAGCAGTACTTC
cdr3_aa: CASSAPRDKDRRGRKKGTYEQYF

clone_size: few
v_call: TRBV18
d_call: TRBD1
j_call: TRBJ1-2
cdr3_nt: TGTGCCAGCTCACCCCTGACAGGGGGCGCGTATGGCTACACCTTC
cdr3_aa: CASSPLTGGAYGYTF

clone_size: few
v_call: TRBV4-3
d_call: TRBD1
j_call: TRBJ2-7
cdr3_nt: TGCGCCAGCAGCCTAAGACAGGGCCCCTACGAGCAGTACTTC
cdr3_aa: CASSLRQGPYEQYF

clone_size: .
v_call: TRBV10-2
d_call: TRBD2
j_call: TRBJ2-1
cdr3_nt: TGCGCCAGCAGGGCTAGCGGGGCCTACAATGAGCAGTTCTTC
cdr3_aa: CASRASGAYNEQFF

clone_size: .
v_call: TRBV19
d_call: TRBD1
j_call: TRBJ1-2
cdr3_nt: TGTGCCAGTCCTAGACAGGGGGCTGGTGGCTACACCTTC
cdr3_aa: CASPRQGAGGYTF

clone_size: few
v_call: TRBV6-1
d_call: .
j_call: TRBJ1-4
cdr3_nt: TGTGCCAGCAGTGAATGGGGGGTAACTAATGAAAAACTGTTTTTT
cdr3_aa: CASSEWGVTNEKLFF

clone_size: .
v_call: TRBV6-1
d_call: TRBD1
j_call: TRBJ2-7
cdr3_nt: TGTGCCAGTCAAGGGGGAGACAGGGTTTACGACGAGCAGTACTTC
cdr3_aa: CASQGGDRVYDEQYF

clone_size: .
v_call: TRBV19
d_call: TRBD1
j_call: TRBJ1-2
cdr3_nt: TGTGCCAGCACCGTGGGACAGGGATACTATGGCTACACCTTC
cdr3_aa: CASTVGQGYYGYTF

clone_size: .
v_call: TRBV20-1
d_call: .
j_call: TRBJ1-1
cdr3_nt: TGCAGGGGGAGAGGGGGCACTGAAGCTTTCTTT
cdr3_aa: CRGRGGTEAFF

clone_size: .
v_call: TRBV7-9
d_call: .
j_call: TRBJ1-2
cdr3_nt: TGTGCCAGCAGCGTTACAGCCTCTAACTATGGCTACACCTTC
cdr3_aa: CASSVTASNYGYTF

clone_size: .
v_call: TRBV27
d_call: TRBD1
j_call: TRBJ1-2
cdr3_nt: TGTGCCAGCAGCCCCAGGACAGGGCTGAACTATGGCTACACCTTC
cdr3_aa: CASSPRTGLNYGYTF

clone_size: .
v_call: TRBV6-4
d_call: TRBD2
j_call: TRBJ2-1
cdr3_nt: TGTGCCAGCATTCGGGGACTAGCGGGAGCTCTGGAGCAGTTCTTC
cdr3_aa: CASIRGLAGALEQFF

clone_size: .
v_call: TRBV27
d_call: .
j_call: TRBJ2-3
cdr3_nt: TGTGCCAGCAGTTTTCTTAGCACAGATACGCAGTATTTT
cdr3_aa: CASSFLSTDTQYF

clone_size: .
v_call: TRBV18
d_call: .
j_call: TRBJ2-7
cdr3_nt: TGTGCCAGCTCACCATACAGGGAAGAGCAGTACTTC
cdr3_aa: CASSPYREEQYF

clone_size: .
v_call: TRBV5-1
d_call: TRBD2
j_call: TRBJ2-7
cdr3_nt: TGCGCCAGCAGGGGTCTAGCGGGAGGACCCTACGAGCAGTACTTC
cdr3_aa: CASRGLAGGPYEQYF

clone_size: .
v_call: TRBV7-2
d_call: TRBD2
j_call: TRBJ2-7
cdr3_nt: TGTGCCAGCAGTCCTAGCGGGAGTTGGTACGAGCAGTACTTC
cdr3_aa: CASSPSGSWYEQYF

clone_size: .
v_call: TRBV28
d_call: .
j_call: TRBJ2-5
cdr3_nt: TGTGCCAGCAGCCGGCGGGGAGAGACCCAGTACTTC
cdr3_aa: CASSRRGETQYF

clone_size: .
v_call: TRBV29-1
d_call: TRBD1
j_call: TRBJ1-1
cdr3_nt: TGCAGCGTTGGACAGGGGCCTGGTCTGAACACTGAAGCTTTCTTT
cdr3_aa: CSVGQGPGLNTEAFF

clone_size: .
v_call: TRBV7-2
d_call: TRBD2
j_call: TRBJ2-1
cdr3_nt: TGTGCCAGCAGCTTAGAAGGCCTAGCGGGAGGTGTTGAGCAGTTCTTC
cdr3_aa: CASSLEGLAGGVEQFF

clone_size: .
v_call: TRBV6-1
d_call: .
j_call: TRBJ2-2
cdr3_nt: TGTGCCAGCAGTGTTTCAGGGGACACCGGGGAGCTGTTTTTT
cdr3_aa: CASSVSGDTGELFF

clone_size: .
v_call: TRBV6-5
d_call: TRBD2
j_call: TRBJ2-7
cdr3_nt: TGTGCCAGCACTAATAGCGGGAGAGGCGAGCAGTACTTC
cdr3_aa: CASTNSGRGEQYF

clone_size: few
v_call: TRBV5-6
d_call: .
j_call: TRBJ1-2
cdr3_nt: TGTGCCAGCACCTTAGCTGACTATGGCTACACCTTC
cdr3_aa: CASTLADYGYTF

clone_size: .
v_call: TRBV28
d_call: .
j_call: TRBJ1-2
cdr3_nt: TGTGCCAGCATTGACGGGGGGAAGAGCTATGGCTACACCTTC
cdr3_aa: CASIDGGKSYGYTF

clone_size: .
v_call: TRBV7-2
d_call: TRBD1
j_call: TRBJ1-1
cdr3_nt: TGTGCCAGCAGCTTATGGGACAGGGGGAACACTGAAGCTTTCTTT
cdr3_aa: CASSLWDRGNTEAFF

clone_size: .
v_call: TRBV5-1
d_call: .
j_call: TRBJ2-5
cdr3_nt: TGCGCCAGCAGCCGGAGGGACGGCCAAGAGACCCAGTACTTC
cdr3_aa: CASSRRDGQETQYF